This T cell receptor beta chain comes out of a study of T cell responses to AZD1222 COVID-19 vaccine. Profiled with immunoSEQ multiplex PCR; TCRdb holds only in-frame clones, not every one. The table includes about 160,000 clones, around nine tenths detected once. The V and J ends lost 0 bases and 6 bases respectively, with 15 bases between them. CDR3 length: 15 amino acids. Per germline, CDR1 MGHRA and CDR2 YSYEKL. Concerning this clone: The target antigen is unknown.

Study outcomes and limitations: Spike was spanned by vaccine-associated CD4 TCRs, with dominance at 160-218 and 743-854.

The material sequenced was peripheral blood, taken 28 days after the second AZD1222 dose. The chain links TRBV4-1 to TRBJ2-7; D possibly corresponds to TRBD2 (5 bases). The clonotype originates from an adult who received the AZD1222 COVID-19 vaccine. CDR3 residues: CASSQDPTRSSEQYF. In nucleotides, the CDR3 is TGCGCCAGCAGCCAAGATCCCACTAGGTCAAGCGAGCAGTACTTC.